Below, 4 T cell receptor beta chains from the same sample are listed, as sequenced in a study of CD8 T cells in Susac syndrome. When the RNA was reverse transcribed, random hexamers were used with an input of about 0.5 to 1 ug. A single record per CDR3 protein comes from TCRdb applying MiXCR to the immunoSEQ multiplex PCR reads. The sample lists about 250,000 distinct CDR3 sequences, just under 95% occurring once. What was sequenced was CD4+ T cells from PBMCs. The receptors shown here come from a human donor with multiple sclerosis.

The chain has TRBV6-2 or TRBV6-3 and TRBJ2-3, with a weak D call TRBD1 (6 bases). The germline gives CDR1 MNHEY, CDR2 SVGEGT. Trimming left V 6 bases short and J 1 base short, with 17 bases between. The CDR3 consists of 16 residues. The chain's CDR3 is CASSPGTPVGTDTQYF. The CDR3, as DNA: TGTGCCAGCAGCCCCGGGACACCCGTGGGCACAGATACGCAGTATTTT.

V gene TRBV6-5 combines with J gene TRBJ1-1; TRBD1 is a possible D gene (5 bases). The V end was cut by 4 bases, the J end by 0 bases, with 12 bases between. The CDR3 contains 15 residues. Germline CDR1 and CDR2: MNHEY and SVGAGI. CDR3 coding DNA: TGTGCCAGCAGTTTCGGGACCGCATTGAACACTGAAGCTTTCTTT. It specifies CASSFGTALNTEAFF.

The V gene is TRBV9, the J gene TRBJ2-3, with D tentatively TRBD2 (5 bases). This CDR3 comprises 16 residues. CDR1 and CDR2 from the germline V gene are SGDLS and YYNGEE. V lost 0 bases and J lost 1, with 12 bases in between. The DNA of the CDR3 is TGTGCCAGCAGCGTAGTGGGAGCGAGGGGCACAGATACGCAGTATTTT. Translation gives CASSVVGARGTDTQYF.

This clonotype was picked up one time. The rearrangement joins TRBV30 to TRBJ1-4; no clear D gene. Germline values: CDR1 GTSNPN, CDR2 SVGIG (reference sequence). The ends were cut back, 2 bases at V and 3 bases at J, with 10 bases in the middle. This CDR3 has 14 amino acids. In DNA, the CDR3 is TGTGCCTGGAGTCTCTCACGGGCTAATGAAAAACTGTTTTTT. It codes for CAWSLSRANEKLFF.